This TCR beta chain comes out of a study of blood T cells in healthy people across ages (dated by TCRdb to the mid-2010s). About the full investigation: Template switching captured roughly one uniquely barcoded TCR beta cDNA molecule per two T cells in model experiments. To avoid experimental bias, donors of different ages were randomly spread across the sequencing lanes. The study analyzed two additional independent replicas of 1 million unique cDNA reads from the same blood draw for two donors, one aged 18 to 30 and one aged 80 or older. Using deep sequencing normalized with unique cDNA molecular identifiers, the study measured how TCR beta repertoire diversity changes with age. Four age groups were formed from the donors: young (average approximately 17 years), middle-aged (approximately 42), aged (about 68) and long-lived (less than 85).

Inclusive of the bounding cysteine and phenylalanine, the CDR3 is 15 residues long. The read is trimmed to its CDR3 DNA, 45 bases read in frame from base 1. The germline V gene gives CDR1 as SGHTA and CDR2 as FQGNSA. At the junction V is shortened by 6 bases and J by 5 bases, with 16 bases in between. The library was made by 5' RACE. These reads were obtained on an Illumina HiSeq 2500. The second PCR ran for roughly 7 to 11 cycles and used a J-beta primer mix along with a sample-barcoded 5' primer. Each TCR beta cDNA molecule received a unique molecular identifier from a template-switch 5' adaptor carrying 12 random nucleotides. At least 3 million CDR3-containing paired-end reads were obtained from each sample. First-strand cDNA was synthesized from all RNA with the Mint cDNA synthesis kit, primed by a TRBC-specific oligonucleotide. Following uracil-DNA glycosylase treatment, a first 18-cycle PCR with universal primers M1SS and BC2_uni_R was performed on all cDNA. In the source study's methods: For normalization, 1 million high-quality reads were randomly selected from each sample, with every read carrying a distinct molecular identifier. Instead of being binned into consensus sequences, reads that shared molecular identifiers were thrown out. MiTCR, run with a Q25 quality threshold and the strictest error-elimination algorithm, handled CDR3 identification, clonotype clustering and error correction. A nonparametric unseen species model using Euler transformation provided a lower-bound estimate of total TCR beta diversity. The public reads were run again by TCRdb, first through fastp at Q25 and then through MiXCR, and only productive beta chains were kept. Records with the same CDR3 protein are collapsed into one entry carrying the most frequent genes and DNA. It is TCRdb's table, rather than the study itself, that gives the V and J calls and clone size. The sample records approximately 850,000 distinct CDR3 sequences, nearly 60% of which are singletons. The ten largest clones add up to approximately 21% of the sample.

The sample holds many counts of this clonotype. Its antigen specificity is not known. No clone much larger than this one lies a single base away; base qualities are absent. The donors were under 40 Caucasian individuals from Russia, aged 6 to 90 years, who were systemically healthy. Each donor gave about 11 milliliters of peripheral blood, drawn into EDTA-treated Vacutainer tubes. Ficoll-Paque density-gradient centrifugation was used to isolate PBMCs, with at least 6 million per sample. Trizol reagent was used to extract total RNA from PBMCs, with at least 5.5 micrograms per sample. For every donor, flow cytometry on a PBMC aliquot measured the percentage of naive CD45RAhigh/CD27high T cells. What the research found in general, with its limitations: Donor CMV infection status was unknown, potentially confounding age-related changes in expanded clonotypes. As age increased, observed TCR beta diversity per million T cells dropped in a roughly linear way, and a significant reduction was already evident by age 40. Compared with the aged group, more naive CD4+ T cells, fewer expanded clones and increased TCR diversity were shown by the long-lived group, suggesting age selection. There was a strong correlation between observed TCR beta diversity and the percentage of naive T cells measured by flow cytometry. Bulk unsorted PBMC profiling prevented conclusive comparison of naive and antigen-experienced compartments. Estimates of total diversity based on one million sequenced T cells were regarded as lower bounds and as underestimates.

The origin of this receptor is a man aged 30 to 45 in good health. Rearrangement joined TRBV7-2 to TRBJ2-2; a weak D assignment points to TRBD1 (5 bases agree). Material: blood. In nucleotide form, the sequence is TGTGCCAGCAGGACGGACATTGCGTGGACCGGGGAGCTGTTTTTT. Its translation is CASRTDIAWTGELFF.